This TCR beta chain was identified during a study of blood T cell repertoires in COVID-19. Study-level information: Sample material is recorded as cDNA or gDNA derived from T cells, B-cell-depleted T cells, or PBMCs.

This CDR3 comprises 15 residues. The V end was cut by 5 bases, the J end by 0 bases, with 10 bases between. Germline V gene sequence: CDR1 MDHEN, CDR2 SYDVKM. In the original analysis: For nucleated cells, counts were estimated from reference gene primer amplification. This table comes from immunoSEQ multiplex PCR, and its TCRdb copy is limited to in-frame clones, with some not included. V, J and clone size are those of that table, while D and trimming were read from the DNA. The table has around 290,000 clones, approximately 89% seen once; the top ten hold around 7.8%. The source is a woman aged 45-60 years who had recovered from COVID-19. The sequenced material came from peripheral blood. The genes are TRBV28 and TRBJ1-4, with D hard to call. CDR3 sequence reads: CASSTSVSTNEKLFF. The CDR3 DNA follows: TGTGCCAGCAGTACCTCGGTATCAACTAATGAAAAACTGTTTTTT.